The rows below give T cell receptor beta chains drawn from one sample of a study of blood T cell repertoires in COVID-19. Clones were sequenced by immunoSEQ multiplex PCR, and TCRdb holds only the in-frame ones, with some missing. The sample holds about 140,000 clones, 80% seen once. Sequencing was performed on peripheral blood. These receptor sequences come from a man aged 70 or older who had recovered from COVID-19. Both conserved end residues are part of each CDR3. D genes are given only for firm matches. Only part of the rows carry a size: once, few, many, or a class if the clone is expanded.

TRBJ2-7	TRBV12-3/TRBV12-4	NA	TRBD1	TGTGCCACCAGGGACAGTGCGAGCTACGAGCAGTACTTC	CATRDSASYEQYF
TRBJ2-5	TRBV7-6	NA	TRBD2	TGTGCCAGCAGCTTAGCGCGGGGGGAGGGCCCTGAGACCCAGTACTTC	CASSLARGEGPETQYF
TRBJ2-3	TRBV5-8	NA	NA	TGTGCCAGCAGCTTGGGGGCGTCCGCAGATACGCAGTATTTT	CASSLGASADTQYF
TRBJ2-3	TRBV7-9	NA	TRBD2	TGTGCCAGCAGCCCGGGAGGGACCACAGATACGCAGTATTTT	CASSPGGTTDTQYF
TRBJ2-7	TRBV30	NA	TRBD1	TGTGCCTGGAGTCGGGACAGTGCCTACGAGCAGTACTTC	CAWSRDSAYEQYF
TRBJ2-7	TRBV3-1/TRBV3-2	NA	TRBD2	TGTGCCAGCAGCTTTAGTAGCGGGAGGGCGGTAGAGCAGTACTTC	CASSFSSGRAVEQYF
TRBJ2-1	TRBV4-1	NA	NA	TGCGCCAGCAGCCGTGTTCTTACAGGAGACAATGAGCAGTTCTTC	CASSRVLTGDNEQFF
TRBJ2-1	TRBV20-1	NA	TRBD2	TGCAGTGCTAGTTCGCGCGGGAGACGTCAATTCTCCTACAATGAGCAGTTCTTC	CSASSRGRRQFSYNEQFF
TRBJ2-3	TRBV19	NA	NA	TGTGCCAGCAGACAAACAGATACGCAGTATTTT	CASRQTDTQYF
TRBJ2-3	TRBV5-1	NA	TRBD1	TGCGCCAGCAGCCCGGGACAGCTTTCTAGCACAGATACGCAGTATTTT	CASSPGQLSSTDTQYF
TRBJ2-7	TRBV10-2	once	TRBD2	TGCGCCAGCAACTCGGGACTAGCCTCCTACGAGCAGTACTTC	CASNSGLASYEQYF
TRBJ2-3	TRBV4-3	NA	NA	TGCGCCAGCAGCCAAGAGGGGCATTGGACAGTGGATACGCAGTATTTT	CASSQEGHWTVDTQYF
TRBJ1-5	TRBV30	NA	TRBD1	TGTGCCTACCGACAGGGGCCAATGTATAGCAATCAGCCCCAGCATTTT	CAYRQGPMYSNQPQHF
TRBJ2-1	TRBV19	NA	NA	TGTGCCAGTAGTACGATAACTAGTAATGAGCAGTTCTTC	CASSTITSNEQFF
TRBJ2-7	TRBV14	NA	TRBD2	TGTGCCAGCAGCCACCTAGCGGGACCGTACGAGCAGTACTTC	CASSHLAGPYEQYF
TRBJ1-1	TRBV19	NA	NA	TGTGCCAGTAGTGGCAACACTGAAGCTTTCTTT	CASSGNTEAFF
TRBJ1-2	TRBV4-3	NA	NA	TGCGCCAGCAGCCAAGACCATTTCTATGGCTACACCTTC	CASSQDHFYGYTF
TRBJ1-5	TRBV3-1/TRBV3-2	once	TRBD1	TGTGCCAGCAGGCACTACCGGGGACAGGGAAGGAGGGATCAGCCCCAGCATTTT	CASRHYRGQGRRDQPQHF
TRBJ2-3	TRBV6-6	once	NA	TGTGCCAGCAGTCTCCCGGCGGGCGGAGATACGCAGTATTTT	CASSLPAGGDTQYF
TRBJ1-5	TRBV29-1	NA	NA	TGCAGCGTGTGGTGGATTAGCGTGAGCAATCAGCCCCAGCATTTT	CSVWWISVSNQPQHF
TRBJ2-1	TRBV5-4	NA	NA	TGTGCCAGCAGCTTGGGTTTACTGAGCTCCTACAATGAGCAGTTCTTC	CASSLGLLSSYNEQFF
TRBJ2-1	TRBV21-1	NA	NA	TGTGCCAGCAGCAGTGGACTAGCGGGGGATTTAGAGCAGTTCTTC	CASSSGLAGDLEQFF
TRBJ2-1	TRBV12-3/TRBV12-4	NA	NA	TGTGCCAGCAGTTTCGGTATTCCACAGTTCTTC	CASSFGIPQFF
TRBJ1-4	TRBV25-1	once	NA	TGTGCCAGCAGTGACCCCAGGGTAGTGGAAAAACTGTTTTTT	CASSDPRVVEKLFF
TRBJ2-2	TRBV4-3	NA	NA	TGCGCCAGCAGCCAAGTTCTATCGGGAGAGCTGTTTTTT	CASSQVLSGELFF
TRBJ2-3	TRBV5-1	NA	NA	TGCGCCAGCAGACCTTTTTCGGGACTTAACACAGATACGCAGTATTTT	CASRPFSGLNTDTQYF
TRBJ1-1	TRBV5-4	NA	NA	TGTGCCAGCAGCTTGAAAGGGGGCACTGAAGCTTTCTTT	CASSLKGGTEAFF
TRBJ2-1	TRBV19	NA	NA	TGTGCCAGTAGTATTCGGGGGAGGAATGAGCAGTTCTTC	CASSIRGRNEQFF
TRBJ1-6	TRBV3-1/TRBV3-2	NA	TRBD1	TGTGCCAGCAGCCCCTACAGGGGGCCCCTGGATTCACCCCTCCACTTT	CASSPYRGPLDSPLHF
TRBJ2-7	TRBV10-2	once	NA	TGCGCCAGCAGTGAGGACATTCCGTCCTACGAGCAGTACTTC	CASSEDIPSYEQYF
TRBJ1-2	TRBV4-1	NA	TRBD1	TGCGCCAGCAGCCCGGACAGGTCGAACTATGGCTACACCTTC	CASSPDRSNYGYTF
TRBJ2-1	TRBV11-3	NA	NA	TGTGCCAGCAGCCCTCCCGGGAGTTTCGATGAGCAGTTCTTC	CASSPPGSFDEQFF
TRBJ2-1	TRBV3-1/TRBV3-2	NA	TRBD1	TGTGCCAGCAGCCGCCCGCAGGGGGCTCCCTACAATGAGCAGTTCTTC	CASSRPQGAPYNEQFF
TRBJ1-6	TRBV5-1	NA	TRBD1	TGCGCCAGCAGCTTGGGAGGGGACAGCTATAATTCACCCCTCCACTTT	CASSLGGDSYNSPLHF
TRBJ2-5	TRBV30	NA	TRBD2	TGTGCCTGGAGTCCCATAGCGGGAGGGCCTGATCAGTACTTC	CAWSPIAGGPDQYF
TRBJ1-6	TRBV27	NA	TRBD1	TGTGCCAGCAGGCCGGAGGGGGCTAGGGATTCACCCCTCCACTTT	CASRPEGARDSPLHF